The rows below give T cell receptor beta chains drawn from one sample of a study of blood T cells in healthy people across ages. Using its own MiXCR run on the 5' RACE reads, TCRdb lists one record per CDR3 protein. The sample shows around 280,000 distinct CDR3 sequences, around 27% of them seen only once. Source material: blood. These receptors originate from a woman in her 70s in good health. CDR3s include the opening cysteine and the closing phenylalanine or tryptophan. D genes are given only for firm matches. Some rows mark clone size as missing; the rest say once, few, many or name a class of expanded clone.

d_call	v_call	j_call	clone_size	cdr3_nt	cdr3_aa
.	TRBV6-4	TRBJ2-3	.	TGTGCCAGCAGTGTTGGACTTGACACAGATACGCAGTATTTT	CASSVGLDTDTQYF
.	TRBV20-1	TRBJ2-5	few	TGCAGTGCCCAAACAAGGGCCAAGACGGCCCAGTACTTC	CSAQTRAKTAQYF
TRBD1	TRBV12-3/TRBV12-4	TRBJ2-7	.	TGTGCCAGCAGTCCCAAACCCCAGGGGGCGTACGAGCAGTACTTC	CASSPKPQGAYEQYF
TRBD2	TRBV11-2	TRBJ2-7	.	TGTGCCAGCAGCTTACTTACTAGCGGGAGTAAGGCCGAGCAGTACTTC	CASSLLTSGSKAEQYF
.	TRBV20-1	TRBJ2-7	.	TGCAGTGCTAGAGATACGGGGAGTTACTCCTACGAGCAGTACTTC	CSARDTGSYSYEQYF
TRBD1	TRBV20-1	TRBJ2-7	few	TGCAGTGCTAGTGCTTCCGGGACAGGGGGCAACGAGCAGTACTTC	CSASASGTGGNEQYF
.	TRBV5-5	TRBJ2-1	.	TGTGCCAGCAGCTTGAATAGGGGCTTAAGCTCCTACAATGAGCAGTTCTTC	CASSLNRGLSSYNEQFF
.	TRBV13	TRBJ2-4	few	TGTGCCAGCAGCTTAACCGAGGCGGGCCACCATTTAGCCAAAAACATTCAGTACTTC	CASSLTEAGHHLAKNIQYF
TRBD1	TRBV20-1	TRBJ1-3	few	TGCAGTGCTAGACACCTCCAACAGGGGTCTGGAAACACCATATATTTT	CSARHLQQGSGNTIYF
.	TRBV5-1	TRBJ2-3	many	TGCGCCAGCAGCTTGGCGCGGGCGACAGATACGCAGTATTTT	CASSLARATDTQYF
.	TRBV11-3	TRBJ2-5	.	TGTGCCAGCAGCATCCCCCCGGGGGAGACCCAGTACTTC	CASSIPPGETQYF
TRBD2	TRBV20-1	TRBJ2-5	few	TGCAGTGCCACTCTGTTTAGCGGGAGGGCCGTTAGACTGAGCTACAATGAGCAGTACTTC	CSATLFSGRAVRLSYNEQYF
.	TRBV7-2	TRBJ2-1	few	TGTGCCAGCAGCTTACGCCAGGGGTATGGCAATGAGCAGTTCTTC	CASSLRQGYGNEQFF
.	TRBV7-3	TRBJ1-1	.	TGTGCCAGCAGCTCCTTTTCGTCGGTCGGTGTTGAAGCTTTCTTT	CASSSFSSVGVEAFF
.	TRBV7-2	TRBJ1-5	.	TGTGCCAGCAGCTTAGTTGGACAGTATAGCAATCAGCCCCAGCATTTT	CASSLVGQYSNQPQHF
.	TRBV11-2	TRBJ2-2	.	TGTGCCAGCAGCTTAAGGCCTTCAGGGGGGTACACCGGGGAGCTGTTTTTT	CASSLRPSGGYTGELFF
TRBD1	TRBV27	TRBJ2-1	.	TGTGCCAGCAGACGAGACGGACAGGGGAATTACAATGAGCAGTTCTTC	CASRRDGQGNYNEQFF
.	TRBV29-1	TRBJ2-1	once	TGCAGCGTTGACAGGGCCTACAATGAGCAGTTCTTC	CSVDRAYNEQFF
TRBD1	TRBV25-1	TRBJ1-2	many	TGTGCCAGCAGTGGGAAGGGACAGGGGGTCGTTACCTATGGCTACACCTTC	CASSGKGQGVVTYGYTF
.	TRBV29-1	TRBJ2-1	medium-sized	TGCAGCGGAATTCTATACAACTCCTACAATGAGCAGTTCTTC	CSGILYNSYNEQFF
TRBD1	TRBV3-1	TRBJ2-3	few	TGTGCCAGCAGCCAGGGACAGTCTAGCACAGATACGCAGTATTTT	CASSQGQSSTDTQYF
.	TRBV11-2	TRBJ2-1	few	TGTGCCAGCATACAGAGCAAAGGGGGTGAGCAGTTCTTC	CASIQSKGGEQFF
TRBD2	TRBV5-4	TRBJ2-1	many	TGTGCCAGCAGCTTGGGGGGGACTAGCGGGAGAGTCAACAATGAGCAGTTCTTC	CASSLGGTSGRVNNEQFF
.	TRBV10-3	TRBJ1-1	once	TGTGCCATCAGTGCTACGAACACTGAAGCTTTCTTT	CAISATNTEAFF
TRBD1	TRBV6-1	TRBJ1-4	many	TGTGCCAGCAGTGCTAACAGGGGGCTTGGTGAAAAACTGTTTTTT	CASSANRGLGEKLFF
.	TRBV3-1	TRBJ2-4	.	TGTGCCAGCAGCCAAGACAGGTCCCGGATGGGCAAAAACATTCAGTACTTC	CASSQDRSRMGKNIQYF
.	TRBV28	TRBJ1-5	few	TGTGCCAGCAGTTTTAAGGATACGCAGCATTTT	CASSFKDTQHF
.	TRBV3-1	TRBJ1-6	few	TGTGCCAGCAGCAAAGGCGTGGGGGGGGGTTCACCCCTCCACTTT	CASSKGVGGGSPLHF
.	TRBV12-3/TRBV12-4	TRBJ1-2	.	TGTGCCAGCAGTCCCAGTGTCTATGGCTACACCTTC	CASSPSVYGYTF
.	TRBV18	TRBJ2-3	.	TGTGCCAGCTCTCCAGGGGTTTCCGGATCGGATACGCAGTATTTT	CASSPGVSGSDTQYF
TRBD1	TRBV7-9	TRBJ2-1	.	TGTGCCAGCAGCTATAGGACAGGGATCGAGCAGTTCTTC	CASSYRTGIEQFF
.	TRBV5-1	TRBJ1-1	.	TGCGCCAGTAGGGGGGCTTTGAACACTGAAGCTTTCTTT	CASRGALNTEAFF
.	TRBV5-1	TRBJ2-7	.	TGCGCCAGCACCCAAACGGAATTGGCTGAGCAGTACTTC	CASTQTELAEQYF
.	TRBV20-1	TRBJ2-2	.	TGCAGTGCTAGAGATCGGAGGGGAATGGCCGGGGAGCTGTTTTTT	CSARDRRGMAGELFF
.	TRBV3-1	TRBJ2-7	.	TGTGCCAGCAGCCCCCGGACCCTGGAGGACGAGCAGTACTTC	CASSPRTLEDEQYF
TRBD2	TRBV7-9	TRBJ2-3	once	TGTGCCAGCAGCTTAGCGTGGGAGGGCCGCGTCGATACGCAGTATTTT	CASSLAWEGRVDTQYF
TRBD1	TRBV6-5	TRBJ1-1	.	TGTGCCAGCAGTTCAACAGGGGGAGCCTTCTTT	CASSSTGGAFF
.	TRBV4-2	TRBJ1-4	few	TGTGCCAGCAGCCAAGATTGGCCGTCAACTAATGAAAAACTGTTTTTT	CASSQDWPSTNEKLFF
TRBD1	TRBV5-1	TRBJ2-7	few	TGCGCCAGCAGCGCGGGACAGGGTCTTTACGAGCAGTACTTC	CASSAGQGLYEQYF
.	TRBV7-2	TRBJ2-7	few	TGTGCCAGCAGCTTAGGACTAGTTGCTTTCTCCGAGCAGTACTTC	CASSLGLVAFSEQYF
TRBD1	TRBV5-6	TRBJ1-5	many	TGTGCCAGCAGCTTTGGGACAGGGGGTAATCAGCCCCAGCATTTT	CASSFGTGGNQPQHF
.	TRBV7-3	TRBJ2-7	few	TGTGCCAGCTCCCTCTCAGGGGCATTTGGCGAGCAGTACTTC	CASSLSGAFGEQYF
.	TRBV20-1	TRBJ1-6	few	TGCAGTGCTAGCCGGATGGGGGATCATAATTCACCCCTCCACTTT	CSASRMGDHNSPLHF
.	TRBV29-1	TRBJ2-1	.	TGCAGCGGGGGACGCGACAATGAGCAGTTCTTC	CSGGRDNEQFF
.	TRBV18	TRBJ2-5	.	TGTGCCAGCTCACCACAGGCAAAAGAGACCCAGTACTTC	CASSPQAKETQYF
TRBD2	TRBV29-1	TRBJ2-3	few	TGCAGCGGTGTCCCGGGAGGGACAGATACGCAGTATTTT	CSGVPGGTDTQYF
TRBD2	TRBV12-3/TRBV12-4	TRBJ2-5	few	TGTGCCAGCAGTTTAGGGCGGGGGACGATGGGAGAGACCCAGTACTTC	CASSLGRGTMGETQYF
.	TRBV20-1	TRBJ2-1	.	TGCAGTGCTACTCGGGGACACCTGTACAATGAGCAGTTCTTC	CSATRGHLYNEQFF